The clone carrying this T cell receptor (beta chain) was detected a few times. Its antigen is not identified. The data stem from a study of identical twins. The study, taken as a whole, reports: With abundant cord blood beta clonotypes, insertions were fewer; memory repertoires showed no such pattern.

The authors used template switching to add a universal primer site and gave cDNA unique molecular identifiers. TCRdb ran MiXCR on the 5' RACE reads and lists one entry per CDR3 protein. The top ten clones hold over 4% of a sample with under 800,000 distinct CDR3 sequences, 20% to 25% of them seen once. CDR1 SQVTM and CDR2 ANQGSEA come from the germline V gene. Trimming stripped 4 bases from V and 3 bases from J, with 9 bases between. CDR3 size: 12 residues. The sample was also reused in another study, on T cells expressing NK-cell markers. According to that study: Of CD8+ T cells, 1.0-7.0% belonged to dominant NKG2C+ clonotypes in several donors.

The TCR originated in a woman in her late teens or twenties in good health. The sample taken for sequencing was PBMCs. V gene TRBV29-1 combines with J gene TRBJ1-1; possible D gene TRBD1, 6 bases. This chain's CDR3 is CSVAYRDTEAFF. CDR3 DNA sequence: TGCAGCGTTGCCTACAGGGACACTGAAGCTTTCTTT.